This passage covers 11 T cell receptor beta chains from one sample sequenced in a study of blood T cell repertoires in COVID-19 (dated by TCRdb to 2019 to 2021). Library preparation used the immunoSEQ multiplex PCR assay. TCRdb took this table from immuneACCESS and kept in-frame rearrangements with V and J called. Such tables lack part of the clones; where checked against another copy, unresolved V genes explain under half of the gap, and the rest is unexplained. This sample has some 190,000 clones in its table, and roughly 84% of those were observed once. The ten largest make up roughly 3% of the sample. The specimen sequenced was PBMCs or T cells enriched from blood (not recorded which). These receptors all stem from a woman in her thirties who had recovered from COVID-19.

This rearrangement joins TRBV6-5 to TRBJ2-3; 8 nucleotides align to TRBD2. The CDR3 length is 15 residues. Germline V gene lookup returns CDR1 MNHEY and CDR2 SVGAGI. J gave up 0 bases and V 8 bases, and 7 bases lay outside the gene matches. CDR3 DNA: TGTGCCAGCGAAAGTAGCGGGACAAGCACAGATACGCAGTATTTT. Protein product: CASESSGTSTDTQYF.

This clone was counted only a few times. The rearrangement links TRBV28 to TRBJ1-2, with D unresolved. The germline V gene encodes CDR1 MDHEN and CDR2 SYDVKM. This CDR3 contains 14 residues. Trimming cost V 6 bases and J 8 bases, with 19 bases left between them. Here the CDR3 reads CASRPPGSPGGYTF. The DNA for the CDR3 is TGTGCCAGCAGACCCCCGGGAAGTCCGGGAGGCTACACCTTC.

The chain employs TRBV2 and TRBJ2-3; 16 bases align to TRBD2. V was pared by 2 bases and J by 2 bases, with 13 bases of the junction left unmatched. The CDR3 covers 21 residues. Germline V gene sequence: CDR1 SNHLY, CDR2 FYNNEI. The CDR3 nucleotides read TGTGCCAGCAGTGAACCTGGGGGACTAGCGGGAGGGGAGGGCCACACAGATACGCAGTATTTT. Protein: CASSEPGGLAGGEGHTDTQYF.

The chain joins TRBV9 to TRBJ2-7; D may be TRBD1 (6 bases). This CDR3 is 14 amino acids long. Germline assignment: CDR1 SGDLS and CDR2 YYNGEE. V lost 0 bases to trimming and J lost 5 bases, with 12 bases between them. The CDR3 is CASSVGQGSHEQYF. DNA of the CDR3: TGTGCCAGCAGCGTAGGGCAGGGGAGCCACGAGCAGTACTTC.

This chain uses TRBV11-3 with TRBJ2-7, with 7 positions matching TRBD2. This CDR3 has 14 amino acids. CDR1 is SGHNT, CDR2 YENEEA, per germline. Trimming took 3 bases from V and 2 from J; bases not matched to a gene: 4. Here the CDR3 reads CASSLASGTYEQYF. The CDR3 DNA sequence: TGTGCCAGCAGCTTGGCTAGCGGTACCTACGAGCAGTACTTC.

V and J are TRBV13 and TRBJ2-5; 9 positions agree with TRBD1. This CDR3 region has 15 residues. The V gene's germline CDR1 is PRHDT and CDR2 FYEKMQ (reference sequence). After removal of 5 bases from V and 5 bases from J, the junction contained 9 bases not matched to a gene. The CDR3 nucleotides read TGTGCCAGCAGCCGTCCCGGGACAGGGTCTGAGACCCAGTACTTC. Protein: CASSRPGTGSETQYF. Combining the CDR3 with reference TRBV13 and TRBJ2-5 gives the whole variable domain AAGVIQSPRHLIKEKRETATLKCYPIPRHDTVYWYQQGPGQDPQFLISFYEKMQSDKGSIPDRFSAQQFSDYHSELNMSSLELGDSALYFCASSRPGTGSETQYFGPGTRLLVL.

This clone has just one count. The chain joins TRBV18 to TRBJ1-4; D is unresolved. Trimming removed 3 bases at V and 5 bases at J, with 7 bases between. From germline, CDR1 is KGHSH and CDR2 LQKENI. This CDR3 is 13 amino acids long. The CDR3 sequence: CASSPSGNEKLFF. The CDR3 DNA follows: TGTGCCAGCTCACCGTCCGGGAATGAAAAACTGTTTTTT.

The V and J genes are TRBV13 and TRBJ1-4; D is perhaps TRBD1 (6 bases). The V end was cut by 4 bases, the J end by 8 bases, with 20 bases between. CDR1 and CDR2 from the germline V gene are PRHDT and FYEKMQ (reference sequence). The CDR3 extends over 16 amino acids. The CDR3 DNA is TGTGCCAGCAGCTACAGACGGGACAACCACCAGGAAAAACTGTTTTTT. It encodes CASSYRRDNHQEKLFF. Combining the CDR3 with reference TRBV13 and TRBJ1-4 gives the whole variable domain AAGVIQSPRHLIKEKRETATLKCYPIPRHDTVYWYQQGPGQDPQFLISFYEKMQSDKGSIPDRFSAQQFSDYHSELNMSSLELGDSALYFCASSYRRDNHQEKLFFGSGTQLSVL.

This clone was counted a single time. The chain links TRBV19 to TRBJ1-5, with 9 bases fitting TRBD1. Looked up from germline, CDR1 is LNHDA and CDR2 is SQIVND (reference sequence). The CDR3 totals 16 residues. Unmatched junction bases numbered 6, after V lost 3 bases and J lost 3 bases. The CDR3 loop reads CASSMGGTGYNQPQHF. CDR3 nucleotides: TGTGCCAGTAGTATGGGTGGGACAGGGTACAATCAGCCCCAGCATTTT.

The DNA of the CDR3 is TGTGCCACTTCAACAGGGAATGGCTACACCTTC. Its protein is CATSTGNGYTF. V usage is TRBV10-3 and J usage is TRBJ1-2, with a possible D match to TRBD1 (6 bases). Germline V lookup: CDR1 ENHRY, CDR2 SYGVKD. The CDR3 is 11 residues long. V lost 10 bases to trimming and J lost 6 bases, with 12 bases between them.

The chain is built from TRBV30 and TRBJ1-4; 7 positions match TRBD1. There are 14 residues in the CDR3. The junction had 11 bases not matched to a gene; V was cut back by 5 bases and J by 8 bases. Germline-derived CDR1 and CDR2 are GTSNPN and SVGIG (reference sequence). CDR3 in amino acids: CAWVPGQKGEKLFF. The DNA of the CDR3 is TGTGCCTGGGTACCGGGACAGAAGGGCGAAAAACTGTTTTTT.